These T cell receptor beta chains were read from a single sample in a study of shared clonotypes between healthy human individuals. TCRdb's copy holds only in-frame clones and misses some; the assay was immunoSEQ multiplex PCR. This table has 550,000 to 750,000 clones, roughly 95% appearing once. The sequencing sample was made of naive CD8+ T cells sorted from blood. The receptors shown here come from a woman aged 30 to 39 in good health. CDR3s include the opening cysteine and the closing phenylalanine or tryptophan. Fields, in order: CDR3 DNA, CDR3 protein, V gene, clone size, D gene, J gene. The D gene is left open where the match is weak. Clone sizes are given selectively: once, few, many, or a class where the clone is expanded.

TGTGCCATCAGTGAGTCCTGGGGGTACGAGCAGTACTTC,CAISESWGYEQYF,TRBV10-3,NA,NA,TRBJ2-7
TGTGCCAGTAGTATGGATAGGGAAGAGACCCAGTACTTC,CASSMDREETQYF,TRBV19,NA,NA,TRBJ2-5
TGTGCCAGCAGTTGGGAGACAGGGGAGGTCCACGAGCAGTACTTC,CASSWETGEVHEQYF,TRBV27,NA,TRBD1,TRBJ2-7
TGTGCCAGCAGCGTAGTTTCTCTAGCGGACTCCTACAATGAGCAGTTCTTC,CASSVVSLADSYNEQFF,TRBV9,once,TRBD2,TRBJ2-1
TGTGCCAGCAGTCCAGACAGGTTACGGTCCTACGAGCAGTACTTC,CASSPDRLRSYEQYF,TRBV28,NA,NA,TRBJ2-7
TGTGCCAGCACCCTAGCGTACTCCTACGAGCAGTACTTC,CASTLAYSYEQYF,TRBV28,NA,NA,TRBJ2-7
TGTGCCAGCAGCTTGGTATCCCTCCAAAATGAGCAGTTCTTC,CASSLVSLQNEQFF,TRBV5-6,NA,NA,TRBJ2-1
TGTGCCCGGGACGGCCGTCCCTACGAGCAGTACTTC,CARDGRPYEQYF,TRBV30,NA,NA,TRBJ2-7
TGTGCCAGCAGCTCGGGAGGTGTTAATGAAAAACTGTTTTTT,CASSSGGVNEKLFF,TRBV9,NA,NA,TRBJ1-4
TGCAGTGCCGAGGGCGATTACGAGCAGTACTTC,CSAEGDYEQYF,TRBV20-1,once,NA,TRBJ2-7
TGTGCCAGCTCCGTTGGGACTAGCACAGATACGCAGTATTTT,CASSVGTSTDTQYF,TRBV7-3,NA,NA,TRBJ2-3
TGCGCCAGCAGCTTGTCTTTTAGGGCTTCATACGGGGTTGACAATGAGCAGTTCTTC,CASSLSFRASYGVDNEQFF,TRBV5-1,NA,NA,TRBJ2-1
TGTGCCAGCAGCTTAGCGGGAGGCCAGAGCTCCTACGAGCAGTACTTC,CASSLAGGQSSYEQYF,TRBV5-6,NA,TRBD2,TRBJ2-7
TGTGCCAGCAGTATAGGGTACAATCAGCCCCAGCATTTT,CASSIGYNQPQHF,TRBV28,NA,NA,TRBJ1-5
TGTGCCAGCAGCAGCCAGGGTTACGAGCAGTACTTC,CASSSQGYEQYF,TRBV7-9,NA,NA,TRBJ2-7
TGTGCCAGCAGCTTAGCGCTCGTCCTTGGCGAGCAGTACTTC,CASSLALVLGEQYF,TRBV7-9,NA,NA,TRBJ2-7
TGTGCCAGCAGCCCGCCAAGACAGAACACTGAAGCTTTCTTT,CASSPPRQNTEAFF,TRBV13,NA,NA,TRBJ1-1
TGTGCCAGTAGTATAGATCACCCGGGAGAGACCCAGTACTTC,CASSIDHPGETQYF,TRBV19,NA,NA,TRBJ2-5
TGTGCCTGGAGTGTGGGGGAAGTTTCTGGAAACACCATATATTTT,CAWSVGEVSGNTIYF,TRBV30,NA,NA,TRBJ1-3
TGCGCCAGCAGCCAAGCCCTAGGGTATACGCAGTATTTT,CASSQALGYTQYF,TRBV4-1,once,NA,TRBJ2-3
TGTGCCAGCAGTCCGGGGACAGGGAAAGGAACTGAAGCTTTCTTT,CASSPGTGKGTEAFF,TRBV27,NA,TRBD1,TRBJ1-1
TGTGCCAGCAGACAAAACGGCTACGAGCAGTACTTC,CASRQNGYEQYF,TRBV28,NA,NA,TRBJ2-7
TGTGCCAGCAGCTTGGCCATCGGGCCTGAAGCTTTCTTT,CASSLAIGPEAFF,TRBV5-4,NA,NA,TRBJ1-1
TGTGCCAGCAGCTTAATGCGGTCTAGCACAGATACGCAGTATTTT,CASSLMRSSTDTQYF,TRBV11-2,NA,NA,TRBJ2-3
TGTGCCAGCAGCTTATGGGACACTTCTAAGCCGGCTGAAGCTTTCTTT,CASSLWDTSKPAEAFF,TRBV13,NA,NA,TRBJ1-1
TGTGCACACAGTGAAGAGACCCAGTACTTC,CAHSEETQYF,TRBV7-9,NA,NA,TRBJ2-5
TGTGCCAGCTCTCCGGGAGCGGGGGAGTTCTTC,CASSPGAGEFF,TRBV7-8,NA,TRBD2,TRBJ2-1
TGTGCCAGCAGCTTAGCGGTGGGGGATTACAATGAGCAGTTCTTC,CASSLAVGDYNEQFF,TRBV11-2,NA,NA,TRBJ2-1
TGTGCCAGCAGTATTACCGGGAACACCGGGGAGCTGTTTTTT,CASSITGNTGELFF,TRBV27,once,NA,TRBJ2-2
TGTGCCAGTAAGAGGACTAGCGGCGTCTTACCGGGGGAGCAGTACTTC,CASKRTSGVLPGEQYF,TRBV2,NA,TRBD2,TRBJ2-7
TGTGCCAGCAGCTTAAGATTACAGGGATCAGATACGCAGTATTTT,CASSLRLQGSDTQYF,TRBV7-9,NA,NA,TRBJ2-3
TGTGCCGCGCCCCCTCGGCCGGCGAGGGTAGAGCAGTACTTC,CAAPPRPARVEQYF,TRBV6-1,NA,NA,TRBJ2-7
TGTGCCAGTAGTCCGGGGACACTCTCTTATCAGCCCCAGCATTTT,CASSPGTLSYQPQHF,TRBV19,NA,NA,TRBJ1-5
TGTGCCAGCTCACCGTATACGGACTCGGGACAGGGGGTGCCCTACGAGCAGTACTTC,CASSPYTDSGQGVPYEQYF,TRBV18,NA,TRBD1,TRBJ2-7
TGCAGCGTTGAGGACAGGAGCTCCTACGAGCAGTACTTC,CSVEDRSSYEQYF,TRBV29-1,NA,TRBD1,TRBJ2-7
TGCGCCAGCAGCTCCCACGGGACTAGCGGGATAATACTCATCAATGAGCAGTTCTTC,CASSSHGTSGIILINEQFF,TRBV5-1,NA,TRBD2,TRBJ2-1
TGCGCCAGCAGCTCGACCCAAGAGACCCAGTACTTC,CASSSTQETQYF,TRBV5-1,NA,NA,TRBJ2-5
TGTGCCAGCAGTTTATGGCTAGCAGATACGCAGTATTTT,CASSLWLADTQYF,TRBV27,NA,NA,TRBJ2-3
TGTGCCAGCAGCTTAGACTCGCACTACGAGCAGTACTTC,CASSLDSHYEQYF,TRBV7-9,NA,NA,TRBJ2-7
TGTGCCAGTAGACCCCCCCTAGCGGGAAGCACAGATACGCAGTATTTT,CASRPPLAGSTDTQYF,TRBV19,NA,TRBD2,TRBJ2-3
TGTGCCACGGGGAGTCTCAATCAGCCCCAGCATTTT,CATGSLNQPQHF,TRBV10-3,NA,NA,TRBJ1-5
TGTGCCAGCAGCGCAGGGCCCTACGAGCAGTACTTC,CASSAGPYEQYF,TRBV5-4,NA,NA,TRBJ2-7
TGCGCCAGCAGCGACAGTATGAACACTGAAGCTTTCTTT,CASSDSMNTEAFF,TRBV4-1,NA,NA,TRBJ1-1
TGTGCCAGCAGTGACTCGCGGCTAGGGGTCAATCAGCCCCAGCATTTT,CASSDSRLGVNQPQHF,TRBV6-4,NA,NA,TRBJ1-5
TGTGCCAGAAGGGTTAGCGGACTGACGAACACCGGGGAGCTGTTTTTT,CARRVSGLTNTGELFF,TRBV5-3,NA,NA,TRBJ2-2
TGTGCCAGCAGTGGCCCGGGACAGAACTATGGCTACACCTTC,CASSGPGQNYGYTF,TRBV6-1,NA,TRBD1,TRBJ1-2
TGTGCCAGCAGCGTAGTCGATGGGTACACTGAAGCTTTCTTT,CASSVVDGYTEAFF,TRBV9,NA,NA,TRBJ1-1
TGTGCCAGCAGCTCCCACGCGAGGCTACTAGCGGGGTCCCCTATCGAGCAGTACTTC,CASSSHARLLAGSPIEQYF,TRBV7-2,NA,TRBD2,TRBJ2-7
TGTGCCAGCAGTGAAAGCGGGAGCGTGGAGACCCAGTACTTC,CASSESGSVETQYF,TRBV2,NA,TRBD2,TRBJ2-5
TGTGCCAGCAGCTTTTTGACTAGCGGGAGTATTGGGGAGACCCAGTACTTC,CASSFLTSGSIGETQYF,TRBV5-6,NA,TRBD2,TRBJ2-5
TGTGCCAGCAGCATAACAGGGGTTGGGCGAGGCTACACCTTC,CASSITGVGRGYTF,TRBV11-2,NA,TRBD1,TRBJ1-2
TGTGCCAGCACCGTATATAGCAATCAGCCCCAGCATTTT,CASTVYSNQPQHF,TRBV28,NA,NA,TRBJ1-5
TGTGCCAGCAGCTTGTGGACAGGGACGGGGGAGACCCAGTACTTC,CASSLWTGTGETQYF,TRBV13,NA,TRBD1,TRBJ2-5
TGTGCCAGCAGCTTAGGAGCGGGAGGGACGGCCTACGAGCAGTACTTC,CASSLGAGGTAYEQYF,TRBV11-1,NA,TRBD2,TRBJ2-7
TGTGCCAGCAGTGACCCCGCCAGGGGATCGACTGAAGCTTTCTTT,CASSDPARGSTEAFF,TRBV25-1,NA,NA,TRBJ1-1